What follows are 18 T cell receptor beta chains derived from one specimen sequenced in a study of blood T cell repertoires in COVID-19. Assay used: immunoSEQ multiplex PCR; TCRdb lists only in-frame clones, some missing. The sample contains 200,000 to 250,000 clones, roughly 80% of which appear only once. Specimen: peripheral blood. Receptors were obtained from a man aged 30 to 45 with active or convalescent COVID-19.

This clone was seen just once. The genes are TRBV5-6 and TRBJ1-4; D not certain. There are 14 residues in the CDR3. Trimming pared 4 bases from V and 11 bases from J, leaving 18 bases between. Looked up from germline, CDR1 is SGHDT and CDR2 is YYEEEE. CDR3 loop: CASSLGPTTGKLFF. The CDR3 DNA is TGTGCCAGCAGCCTAGGGCCCACCACGGGGAAACTGTTTTTT. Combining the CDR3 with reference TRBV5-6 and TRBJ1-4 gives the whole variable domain DAGVTQSPTHLIKTRGQQVTLRCSPKSGHDTVSWYQQALGQGPQFIFQYYEEEERQRGNFPDRFSGHQFPNYSSELNVNALLLGDSALYLCASSLGPTTGKLFFGSGTQLSVL.

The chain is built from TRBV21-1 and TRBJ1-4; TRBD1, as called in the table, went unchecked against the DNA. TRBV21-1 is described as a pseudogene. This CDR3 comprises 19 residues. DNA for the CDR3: TGTGCCAGCAGCAAAGTGCGGCTGATGGCAGGGTCGCCTAATGAAAAACTGTTTTTT. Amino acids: CASSKVRLMAGSPNEKLFF.

The CDR3 bases are TGTGCCAGCAGCCTGTCGGGTGTAAGCAATCAGCCCCAGCATTTT. Protein: CASSLSGVSNQPQHF. The chain joins TRBV7-2 to TRBJ1-5; D is ambiguous. Trimming cost V 5 bases and J 1 base, with 12 bases left between them. Germline V gene sequence: CDR1 SGHTA, CDR2 FQGNSA. CDR3 size: 15 residues.

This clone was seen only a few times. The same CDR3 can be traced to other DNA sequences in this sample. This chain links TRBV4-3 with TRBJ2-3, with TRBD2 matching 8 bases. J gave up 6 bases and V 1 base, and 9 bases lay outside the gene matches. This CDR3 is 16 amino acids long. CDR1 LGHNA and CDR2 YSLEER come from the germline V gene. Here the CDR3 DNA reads TGCGCCAGCAGCCAAGTGAGGGGCGGGGGGCCGGATACGCAGTATTTT. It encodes CASSQVRGGGPDTQYF.

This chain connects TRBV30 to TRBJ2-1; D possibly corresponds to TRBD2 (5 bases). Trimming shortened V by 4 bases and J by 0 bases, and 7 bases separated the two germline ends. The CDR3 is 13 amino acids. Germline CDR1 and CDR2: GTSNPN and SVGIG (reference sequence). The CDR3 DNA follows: TGTGCCTGGACGGGAAGCTCCTACAATGAGCAGTTCTTC. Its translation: CAWTGSSYNEQFF.

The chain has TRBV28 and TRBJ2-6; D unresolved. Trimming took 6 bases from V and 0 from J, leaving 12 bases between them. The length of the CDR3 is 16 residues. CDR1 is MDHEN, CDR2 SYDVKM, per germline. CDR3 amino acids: CASSRQGLSGANVLTF. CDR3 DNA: TGTGCCAGCAGCAGACAAGGCCTCTCTGGGGCCAACGTCCTGACTTTC.

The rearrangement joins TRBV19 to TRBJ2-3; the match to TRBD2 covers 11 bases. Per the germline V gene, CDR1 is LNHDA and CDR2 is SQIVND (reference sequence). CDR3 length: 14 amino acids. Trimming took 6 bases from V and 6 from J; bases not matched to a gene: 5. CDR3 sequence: CASSGRTSGDTQYF. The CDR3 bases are TGTGCCAGTAGCGGCCGGACTAGCGGGGATACGCAGTATTTT.

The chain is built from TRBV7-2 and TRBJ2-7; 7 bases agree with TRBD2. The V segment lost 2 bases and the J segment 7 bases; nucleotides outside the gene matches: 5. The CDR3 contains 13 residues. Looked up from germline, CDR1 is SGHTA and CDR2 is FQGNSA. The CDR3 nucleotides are TGTGCCAGCAGCTTACGAGGGCGGGGGGAGCAGTACTTC. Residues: CASSLRGRGEQYF.

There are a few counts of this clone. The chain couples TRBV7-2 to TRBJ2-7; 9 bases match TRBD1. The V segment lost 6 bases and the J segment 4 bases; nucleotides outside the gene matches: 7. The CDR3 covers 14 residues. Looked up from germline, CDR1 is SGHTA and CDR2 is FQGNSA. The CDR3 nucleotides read TGTGCCAGCAGGCCGGGACAGGGTGGGTACGAGCAGTACTTC. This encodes CASRPGQGGYEQYF.

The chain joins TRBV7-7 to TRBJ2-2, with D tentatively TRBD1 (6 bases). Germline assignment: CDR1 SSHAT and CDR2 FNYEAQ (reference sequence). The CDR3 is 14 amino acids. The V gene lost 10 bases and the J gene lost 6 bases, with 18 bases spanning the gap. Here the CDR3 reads CATSEPAGAGELFF. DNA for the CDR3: TGTGCCACTTCCGAGCCAGCAGGGGCCGGGGAGCTGTTTTTT.

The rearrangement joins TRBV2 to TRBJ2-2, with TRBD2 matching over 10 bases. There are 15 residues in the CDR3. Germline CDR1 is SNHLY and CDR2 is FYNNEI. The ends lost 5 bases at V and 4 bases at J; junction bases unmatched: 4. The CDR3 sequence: CASSPSGSPTGELFF. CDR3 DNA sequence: TGTGCCAGCAGTCCTAGCGGGAGCCCCACCGGGGAGCTGTTTTTT.

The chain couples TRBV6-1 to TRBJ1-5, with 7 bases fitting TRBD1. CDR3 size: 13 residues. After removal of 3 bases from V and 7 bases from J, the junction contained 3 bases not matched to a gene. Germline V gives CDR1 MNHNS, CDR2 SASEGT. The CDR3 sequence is CASSDQGGQPQHF. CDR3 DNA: TGTGCCAGCAGTGACCAGGGGGGACAGCCCCAGCATTTT.

The CDR3 spells CASSLAQGSYGYTF. Here the CDR3 DNA reads TGTGCCAGCAGCTTGGCCCAGGGTAGCTATGGCTACACCTTC. The genes are TRBV5-6 and TRBJ1-2, with a possible D match to TRBD1 (5 bases). With 0 bases removed from V and 4 bases from J, the gap between germline ends came to 10 bases. Germline V gene data show CDR1 as SGHDT and CDR2 as YYEEEE. The CDR3 covers 14 residues.

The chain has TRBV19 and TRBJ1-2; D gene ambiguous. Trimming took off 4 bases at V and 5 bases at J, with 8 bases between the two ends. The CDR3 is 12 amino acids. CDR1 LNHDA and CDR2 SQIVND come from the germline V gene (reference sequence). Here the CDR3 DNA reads TGTGCCAGTAGTAAGGAGGGTTATGGCTACACCTTC. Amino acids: CASSKEGYGYTF.

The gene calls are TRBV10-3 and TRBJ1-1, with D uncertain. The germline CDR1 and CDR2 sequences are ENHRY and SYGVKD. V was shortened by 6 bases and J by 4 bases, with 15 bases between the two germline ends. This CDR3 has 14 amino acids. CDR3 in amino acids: CAIRTLRGVTEAFF. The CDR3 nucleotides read TGTGCCATCAGAACCCTACGCGGGGTCACTGAAGCTTTCTTT.

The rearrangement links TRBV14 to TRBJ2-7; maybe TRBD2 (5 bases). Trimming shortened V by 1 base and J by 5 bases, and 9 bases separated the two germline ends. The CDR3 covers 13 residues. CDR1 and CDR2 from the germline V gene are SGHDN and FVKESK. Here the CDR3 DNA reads TGTGCCAGCAGCCAAGGACTGCGGGACGAGCAGTACTTC. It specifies CASSQGLRDEQYF.

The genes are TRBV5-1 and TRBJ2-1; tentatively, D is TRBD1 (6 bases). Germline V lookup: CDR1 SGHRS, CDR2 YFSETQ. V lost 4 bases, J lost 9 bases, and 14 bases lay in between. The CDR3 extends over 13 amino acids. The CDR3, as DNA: TGCGCCAGCAGCGTACGGCTAGGGGGTGAGCAGTTCTTC. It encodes CASSVRLGGEQFF.

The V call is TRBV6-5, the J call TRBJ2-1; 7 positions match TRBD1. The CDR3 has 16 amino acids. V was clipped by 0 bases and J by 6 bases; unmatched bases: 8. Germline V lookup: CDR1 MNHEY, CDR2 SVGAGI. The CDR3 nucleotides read TGTGCCAGCAGTTACTCGAGGGGGCTAGCCCTCAATGAGCAGTTCTTC. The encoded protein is CASSYSRGLALNEQFF.